Below are 9 T cell receptor beta chains sequenced from a single sample in a study of response to subunit inactivated influenza vaccine. TCRdb redid the calling of the RT-PCR reads with MiXCR, one entry per CDR3 protein. The sample holds more than 450,000 distinct CDR3 sequences, around 11% seen once. This specimen consisted of PBMCs from blood, obtained on the day of vaccination. The receptor set was obtained from a man over 45 who received an inactivated influenza vaccine.

This clonotype was counted ten times or more. The V call is TRBV15, the J call TRBJ2-1, with 13 nucleotides matching TRBD2. With 5 bases clipped from V and 6 bases from J, the junction kept 13 bases outside the gene matches. From germline, CDR1 is LNHNV and CDR2 YYDKDF (reference sequence). The CDR3 has 18 amino acids. This chain's CDR3 is CATSGLPGLAGSLNEQFF. DNA of the CDR3: TGTGCCACCAGCGGCCTTCCGGGACTAGCGGGAAGCCTCAATGAGCAGTTCTTC.

This clonotype appeared a few times. The chain combines TRBV12-3 or TRBV12-4 with TRBJ1-5; D is uncertain. This CDR3 is built from 12 residues. V dropped 5 bases and J dropped 3 bases, with 5 bases sitting between them. CDR3 region: CASSRYNQPQHF. The CDR3 nucleotides are TGTGCCAGCAGTCGATACAATCAGCCCCAGCATTTT.

The chain carries TRBV12-3 or TRBV12-4 and TRBJ2-1, with TRBD2 matching 8 bases. The CDR3 contains 15 residues. V lost 1 base and J lost 9; bases outside the gene matches: 8. The CDR3 region has the DNA TGTGCCAGCAGTTTAGGATCCAGCGGGAGCTGTGAGCAGTTCTTC. Translating it yields CASSLGSSGSCEQFF.

Here the CDR3 reads CSARGQPGGLSTNTGELFF. The CDR3 region has the DNA TGCAGTGCTAGAGGCCAACCAGGGGGCCTATCCACGAACACCGGGGAGCTGTTTTTT. V and J are TRBV20-1 and TRBJ2-2, with 8 bases identical to TRBD1. The V gene end was trimmed by 1 base and the J gene end by 0 bases; junction bases not matched to a gene: 13. The germline V gene encodes CDR1 DFQATT and CDR2 SNEGSKA (reference sequence). The CDR3 totals 19 residues.

This chain joins TRBV7-9 and TRBJ2-7; D is unclear. The CDR3 runs 13 residues. The V end was cut by 1 base, the J end by 5 bases, with 9 bases between. In germline, CDR1 is SEHNR, CDR2 FQNEAQ (reference sequence). CDR3: CASSLGQVDEQYF. CDR3 nucleotide sequence: TGTGCCAGCAGCTTAGGTCAGGTCGACGAGCAGTACTTC. Complete variable domain (other parts from reference TRBV7-9 and TRBJ2-7): DTGVSQNPRHKITKRGQNVTFRCDPISEHNRLYWYRQTLGQGPEFLTYFQNEAQLEKSRLLSDRFSAERPKGSFSTLEIQRTEQGDSAMYLCASSLGQVDEQYFGPGTRLTVT.

This clonotype was seen at least ten times. The rearrangement links TRBV7-9 to TRBJ1-1; D unclear. V lost 5 bases, J lost 5 bases, and 9 bases lay in between. CDR3 size: 12 residues. CDR1 SEHNR and CDR2 FQNEAQ come from the germline V gene (reference sequence). The DNA of the CDR3 is TGTGCCAGCAGCACAACAATGACTGAAGCTTTCTTT. Amino acids: CASSTTMTEAFF.

In its sample, this clonotype was seen a few times. The J gene is TRBJ2-3, the V gene TRBV29-1; 10 bases line up with TRBD2. CDR3 length: 15 amino acids. Trimming took 3 bases from V and 4 from J; bases not matched to a gene: 7. Germline CDR1 reads SQVTM; CDR2 reads ANQGSEA. The CDR3 DNA reads as TGCAGCGTTGATTGGCTAGCGGGAGACCCAGATACGCAGTATTTT. Encoded protein: CSVDWLAGDPDTQYF.

This sequence joins TRBV25-1 and TRBJ2-7, with D perhaps being TRBD1 or TRBD2 (5 bases each). Germline lookup yields CDR1 MGHDK and CDR2 SYGVNS. V lost 6 bases and J 2 bases, leaving 17 bases between the germline ends. The CDR3 sequence is 15 residues long. The CDR3 region is CASRGQGATPYEQYF. DNA for the CDR3: TGTGCCAGCAGGGGTCAGGGAGCAACCCCCTACGAGCAGTACTTC.

The rearrangement uses TRBV6-5 and TRBJ2-7; 7 bases are shared with TRBD1. J was trimmed by 3 bases and V by 0 bases; bases with no gene match: 11. The CDR3 extends over 17 amino acids. Germline V gene sequence: CDR1 MNHEY, CDR2 SVGAGI. The CDR3 sequence: CASSYSIDRELGYEQYF. For the CDR3, the DNA is TGTGCCAGCAGTTACTCGATAGACAGGGAGTTAGGCTACGAGCAGTACTTC.